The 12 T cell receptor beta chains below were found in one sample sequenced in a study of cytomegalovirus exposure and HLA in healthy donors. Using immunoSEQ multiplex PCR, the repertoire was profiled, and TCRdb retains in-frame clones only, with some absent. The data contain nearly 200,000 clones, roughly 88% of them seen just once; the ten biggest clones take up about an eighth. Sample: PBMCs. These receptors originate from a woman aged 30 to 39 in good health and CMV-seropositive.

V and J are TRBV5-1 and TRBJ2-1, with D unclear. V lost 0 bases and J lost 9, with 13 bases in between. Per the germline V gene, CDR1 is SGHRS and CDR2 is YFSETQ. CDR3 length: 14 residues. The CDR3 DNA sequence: TGCGCCAGCAGCTTGGGGCAGCGAACAAGTGAGCAGTTCTTC. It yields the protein CASSLGQRTSEQFF.

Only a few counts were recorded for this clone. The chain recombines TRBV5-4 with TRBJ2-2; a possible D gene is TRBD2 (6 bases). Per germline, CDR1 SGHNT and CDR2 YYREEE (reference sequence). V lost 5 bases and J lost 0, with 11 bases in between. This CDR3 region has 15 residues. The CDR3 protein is CASRPGLSNTGELFF. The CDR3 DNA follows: TGTGCCAGCAGACCGGGACTCTCGAACACCGGGGAGCTGTTTTTT.

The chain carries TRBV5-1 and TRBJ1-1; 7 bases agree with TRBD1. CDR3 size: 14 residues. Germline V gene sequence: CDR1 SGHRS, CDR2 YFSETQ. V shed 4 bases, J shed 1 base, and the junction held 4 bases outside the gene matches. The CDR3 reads CASSRDSPNTEAFF. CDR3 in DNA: TGCGCCAGCAGCCGGGACAGCCCGAACACTGAAGCTTTCTTT.

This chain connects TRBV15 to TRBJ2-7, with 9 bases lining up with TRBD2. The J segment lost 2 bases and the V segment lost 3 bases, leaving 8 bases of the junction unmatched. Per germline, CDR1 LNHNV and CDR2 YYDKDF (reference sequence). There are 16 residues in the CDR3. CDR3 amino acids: CATSREPGLAAYEQYF. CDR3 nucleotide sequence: TGTGCCACCAGCAGGGAGCCGGGACTAGCTGCCTACGAGCAGTACTTC.

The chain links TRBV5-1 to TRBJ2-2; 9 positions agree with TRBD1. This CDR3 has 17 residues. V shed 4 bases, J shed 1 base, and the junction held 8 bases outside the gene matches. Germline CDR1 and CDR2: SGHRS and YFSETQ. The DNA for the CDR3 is TGCGCCAGCAGCCAAGGGGGACAGGGACGGAACACCGGGGAGCTGTTTTTT. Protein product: CASSQGGQGRNTGELFF.

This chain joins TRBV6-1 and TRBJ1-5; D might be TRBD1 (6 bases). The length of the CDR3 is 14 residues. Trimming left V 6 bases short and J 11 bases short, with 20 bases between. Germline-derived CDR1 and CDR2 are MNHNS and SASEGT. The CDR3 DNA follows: TGTGCCAGCAGAAAAGGACAGACGGACCGGACCCAGCATTTT. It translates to CASRKGQTDRTQHF.

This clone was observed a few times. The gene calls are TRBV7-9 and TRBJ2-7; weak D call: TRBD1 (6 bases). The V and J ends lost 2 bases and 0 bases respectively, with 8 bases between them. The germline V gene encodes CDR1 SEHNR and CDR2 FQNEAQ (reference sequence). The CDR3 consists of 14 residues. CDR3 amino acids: CASSLQGTSYEQYF. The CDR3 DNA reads TGTGCCAGCAGCTTACAGGGGACCTCCTACGAGCAGTACTTC.

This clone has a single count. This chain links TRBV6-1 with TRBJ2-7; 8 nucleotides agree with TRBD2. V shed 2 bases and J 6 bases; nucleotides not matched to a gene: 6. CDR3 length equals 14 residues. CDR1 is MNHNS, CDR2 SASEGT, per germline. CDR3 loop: CASSEPAGVREQYF. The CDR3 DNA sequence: TGTGCCAGCAGTGAACCAGCGGGAGTTCGCGAGCAGTACTTC.

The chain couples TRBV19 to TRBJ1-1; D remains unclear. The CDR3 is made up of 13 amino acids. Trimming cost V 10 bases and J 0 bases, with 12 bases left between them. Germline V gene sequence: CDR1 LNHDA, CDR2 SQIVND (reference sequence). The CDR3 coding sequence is TGTGCCACCTCGGAGCCGCTGAACACTGAAGCTTTCTTT. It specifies CATSEPLNTEAFF.

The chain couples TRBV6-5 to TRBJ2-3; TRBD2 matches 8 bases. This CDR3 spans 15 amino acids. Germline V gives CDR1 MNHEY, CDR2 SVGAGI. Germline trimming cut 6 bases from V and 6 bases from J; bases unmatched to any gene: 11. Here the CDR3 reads CASRPLAGLWDTQYF. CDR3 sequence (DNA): TGTGCCAGCAGGCCGTTAGCGGGGTTATGGGATACGCAGTATTTT.

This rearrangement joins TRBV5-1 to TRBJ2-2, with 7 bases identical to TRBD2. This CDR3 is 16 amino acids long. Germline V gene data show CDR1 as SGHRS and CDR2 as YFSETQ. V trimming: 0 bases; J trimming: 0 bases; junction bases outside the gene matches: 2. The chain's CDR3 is CASSLALAANTGELFF. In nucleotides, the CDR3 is TGCGCCAGCAGCTTGGCCCTAGCGGCGAACACCGGGGAGCTGTTTTTT.

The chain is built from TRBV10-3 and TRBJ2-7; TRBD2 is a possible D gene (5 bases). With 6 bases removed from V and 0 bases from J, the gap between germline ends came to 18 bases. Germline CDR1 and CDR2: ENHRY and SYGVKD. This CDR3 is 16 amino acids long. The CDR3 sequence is CAISGKADGLSYEQYF. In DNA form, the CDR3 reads TGTGCCATCAGCGGAAAGGCGGACGGACTCTCCTACGAGCAGTACTTC.